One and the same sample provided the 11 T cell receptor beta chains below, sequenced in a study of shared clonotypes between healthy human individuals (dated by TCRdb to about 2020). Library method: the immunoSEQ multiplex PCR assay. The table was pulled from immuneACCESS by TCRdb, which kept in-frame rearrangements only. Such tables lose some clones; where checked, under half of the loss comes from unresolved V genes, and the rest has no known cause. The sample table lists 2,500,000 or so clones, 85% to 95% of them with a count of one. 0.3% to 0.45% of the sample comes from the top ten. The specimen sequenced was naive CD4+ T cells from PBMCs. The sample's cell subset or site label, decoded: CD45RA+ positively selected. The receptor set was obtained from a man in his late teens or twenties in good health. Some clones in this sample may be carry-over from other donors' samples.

The CDR3 DNA follows: TGTGCCAGCAGTGAATCTTGGATAGCGGGAGGATACAATGAGCAGTTCTTC. Its translation: CASSESWIAGGYNEQFF. The rearrangement joins TRBV25-1 to TRBJ2-1; TRBD2 matches 10 bases. The CDR3 extends over 17 amino acids. In germline, CDR1 is MGHDK, CDR2 SYGVNS. V lost 1 base and J lost 4; bases outside the gene matches: 7.

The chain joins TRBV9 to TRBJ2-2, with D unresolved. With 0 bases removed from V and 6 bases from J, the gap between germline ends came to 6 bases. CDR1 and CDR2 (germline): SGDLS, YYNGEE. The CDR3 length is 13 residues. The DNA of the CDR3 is TGTGCCAGCAGCGTAGAACCCTCCGGGGAGCTGTTTTTT. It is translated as CASSVEPSGELFF.

The CDR3 here is CASRNGGGGAYEQYF. The CDR3 DNA reads as TGTGCCAGCAGGAACGGAGGGGGAGGGGCCTACGAGCAGTACTTC. V gene TRBV28 combines with J gene TRBJ2-7, with D possibly being TRBD2 (7 bases). The V gene's germline CDR1 is MDHEN and CDR2 SYDVKM. Trimming shortened V by 6 bases and J by 2 bases, and 17 bases separated the two germline ends. The CDR3 has 15 residues.

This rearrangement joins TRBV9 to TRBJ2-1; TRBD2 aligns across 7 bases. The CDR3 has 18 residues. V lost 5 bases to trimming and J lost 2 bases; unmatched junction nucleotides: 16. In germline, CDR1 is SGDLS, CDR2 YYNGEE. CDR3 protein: CASSPYPGLRVTYNEQFF. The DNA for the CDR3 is TGTGCCAGCAGTCCTTACCCGGGACTAAGGGTTACCTACAATGAGCAGTTCTTC.

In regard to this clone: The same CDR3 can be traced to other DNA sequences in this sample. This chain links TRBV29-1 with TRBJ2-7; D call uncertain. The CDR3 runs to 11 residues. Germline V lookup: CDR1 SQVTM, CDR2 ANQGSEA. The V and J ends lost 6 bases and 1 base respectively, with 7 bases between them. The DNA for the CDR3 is TGCAGCGTGCTTAGATCCTACGAGCAGTACTTC. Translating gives CSVLRSYEQYF.

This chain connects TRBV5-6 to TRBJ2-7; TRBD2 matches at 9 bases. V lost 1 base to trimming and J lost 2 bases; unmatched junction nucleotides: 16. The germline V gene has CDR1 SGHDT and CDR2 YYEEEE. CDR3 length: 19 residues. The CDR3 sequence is CASSLPRGSGSGGTYEQYF. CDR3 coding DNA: TGTGCCAGCAGCTTGCCTCGAGGTAGCGGGAGCGGGGGAACCTACGAGCAGTACTTC. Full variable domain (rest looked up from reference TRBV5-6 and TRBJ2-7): DAGVTQSPTHLIKTRGQQVTLRCSPKSGHDTVSWYQQALGQGPQFIFQYYEEEERQRGNFPDRFSGHQFPNYSSELNVNALLLGDSALYLCASSLPRGSGSGGTYEQYFGPGTRLTVT.

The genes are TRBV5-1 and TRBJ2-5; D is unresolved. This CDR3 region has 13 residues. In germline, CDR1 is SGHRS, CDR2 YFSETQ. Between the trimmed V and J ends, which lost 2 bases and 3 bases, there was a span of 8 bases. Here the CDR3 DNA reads TGCGCCAGCAGCTTTGCGGTTGAAGAGACCCAGTACTTC. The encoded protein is CASSFAVEETQYF.

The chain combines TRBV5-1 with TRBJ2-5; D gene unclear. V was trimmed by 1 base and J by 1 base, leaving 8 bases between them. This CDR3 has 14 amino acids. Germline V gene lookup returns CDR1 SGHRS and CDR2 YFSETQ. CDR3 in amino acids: CASSLHQAQETQYF. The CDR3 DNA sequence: TGCGCCAGCAGCTTGCATCAGGCCCAAGAGACCCAGTACTTC. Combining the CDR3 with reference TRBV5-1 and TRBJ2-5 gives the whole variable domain KAGVTQTPRYLIKTRGQQVTLSCSPISGHRSVSWYQQTPGQGLQFLFEYFSETQRNKGNFPGRFSGRQFSNSRSEMNVSTLELGDSALYLCASSLHQAQETQYFGPGTRLLVL.

CDR3 sequence: CASTRPRADYGYTF. The DNA of the CDR3 is TGTGCCAGCACCCGGCCCAGGGCGGACTATGGCTACACCTTC. V gene TRBV6-5 combines with J gene TRBJ1-2; D possibly corresponds to TRBD1 (5 bases). The CDR3 is 14 amino acids. With 7 bases removed from V and 3 bases from J, the gap between germline ends came to 15 bases. Germline assignment: CDR1 MNHEY and CDR2 SVGAGI.

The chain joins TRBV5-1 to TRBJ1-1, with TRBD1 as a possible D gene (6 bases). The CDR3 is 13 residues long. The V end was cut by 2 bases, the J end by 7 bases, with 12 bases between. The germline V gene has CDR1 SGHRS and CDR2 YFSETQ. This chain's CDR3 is CASSFSQGGEAFF. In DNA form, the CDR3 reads TGCGCCAGCAGCTTTTCACAGGGAGGTGAAGCTTTCTTT.

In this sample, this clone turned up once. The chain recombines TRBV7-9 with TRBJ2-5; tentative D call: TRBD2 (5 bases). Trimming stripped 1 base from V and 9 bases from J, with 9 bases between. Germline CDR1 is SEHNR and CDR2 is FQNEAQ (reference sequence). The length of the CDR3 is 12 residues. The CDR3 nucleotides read TGTGCCAGCAGCTTAGAGCTGCGGGCCCAGTACTTC. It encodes CASSLELRAQYF.